This T cell receptor (beta chain) was identified during a study of T cell responses to AZD1222 COVID-19 vaccine. V shed 0 bases and J shed 0 bases, with 15 bases lying between them. CDR1 and CDR2 from the germline V gene are LGHNA and YSLEER. This CDR3 is built from 18 residues. The protocol was immunoSEQ multiplex PCR, while the TCRdb copy is restricted to in-frame clones and leaves out a portion. Among some 79,000 clones listed, 80% to 90% were seen once. The TCR comes from an adult who received the AZD1222 COVID-19 vaccine. The chain joins TRBV4-3 to TRBJ2-4; D is perhaps TRBD1 or TRBD2 (5 bases each). The specimen comprised peripheral blood, sampled 28 days after the second AZD1222 dose. The CDR3 coding sequence is TGCGCCAGCAGCCAAGATAGGGGTGGGGACCTAGCCAAAAACATTCAGTACTTC. It specifies CASSQDRGGDLAKNIQYF.